This T cell receptor beta chain was documented in a study of CD8+ T cells in alopecia areata. Notes on the study in general: For lesional scalp, especially alopecia totalis/universalis, clonality was higher than in normal scalp.

This clone was detected a few times. Its antigen is not identified. RNA was extracted and reverse transcribed into cDNA as the sequencing template. TCRdb's copy holds only in-frame clones and misses some; the assay was immunoSEQ multiplex PCR. Of 120,000 or so clones in the sample, roughly 50% are singletons; the top ten hold 8% to 11%. Specimen: NKG2D-low CD8+ T cells sorted from blood. This receptor was identified in a human donor with alopecia areata.

Written as DNA, the CDR3 is TGCAGCGTTGTTGAAGATACGCAGTATTTT. Translating it yields CSVVEDTQYF. The rearrangement uses TRBV29-1 and TRBJ2-3, with D hard to call. Trimming pared 4 bases from V and 5 bases from J, leaving 4 bases between. The germline V gene has CDR1 SQVTM and CDR2 ANQGSEA. This CDR3 is built from 10 residues.